The 17 T cell receptor beta chains below all came from one sample that was sequenced in a study of beta chain features in type 1 diabetes. Notes on the study in general: Within each of all four CD4+ subsets, Type 1 diabetes patients had TCRB CDR3s that were moderately but significantly shorter.

These TCRs' antigens remain unknown. Reverse transcribing all isolated RNA meant expressed TCRB transcripts were sequenced. Data came from immunoSEQ multiplex PCR; TCRdb stores just in-frame clones and leaves some out. Among around 360,000 clones listed, 10% to 15% were seen once. The sample consisted of naive CD4+ T cells from blood. Source of these receptors: a woman aged 18-30 years with type 1 diabetes.

This chain uses TRBV5-6 with TRBJ2-2, with 8 bases aligning to TRBD1. The germline V gene has CDR1 SGHDT and CDR2 YYEEEE. Trimming at V came to 6 bases and at J to 0 bases, leaving 4 bases not matched to a gene. The CDR3 extends over 15 amino acids. CDR3 nucleotides: TGTGCCAGCACAAGACAGGGGCCGAACACCGGGGAGCTGTTTTTT. It encodes CASTRQGPNTGELFF.

The rearrangement uses TRBV20-1 and TRBJ2-5; no clear D. Trimming shortened V by 3 bases and J by 3 bases, and 2 bases separated the two germline ends. The CDR3 runs 10 residues. The germline CDR1 and CDR2 sequences are DFQATT and SNEGSKA (reference sequence). In DNA form, the CDR3 reads TGCAGTGCTAGCGAAGAGACCCAGTACTTC. Translated: CSASEETQYF.

This clone was detected a few times. The V gene is TRBV29-1, the J gene TRBJ2-1, with a tentative D call TRBD2 (5 bases). The CDR3 spans 14 residues. Germline V gives CDR1 SQVTM, CDR2 ANQGSEA. The V end lost 2 bases, the J end lost 5 bases, and 13 bases lay between the germline ends. The CDR3 DNA reads TGCAGCGTTGAACGGAGGCTAGCCCACAATGAGCAGTTCTTC. Protein: CSVERRLAHNEQFF.

This clone has more than one count but fewer than ten. This chain connects TRBV30 to TRBJ1-5; 9 bases line up with TRBD1. V lost 2 bases to trimming and J lost 6 bases; unmatched junction nucleotides: 2. The CDR3 is 13 amino acids. In germline, CDR1 is GTSNPN, CDR2 SVGIG (reference sequence). The CDR3 DNA is TGTGCCTGGAGTTTACAGGGGGCTCAGCCCCAGCATTTT. It codes for CAWSLQGAQPQHF.

This clone was counted a few times. The J gene is TRBJ2-3, the V gene TRBV5-1; TRBD1 matches at 8 bases. This CDR3 is built from 14 residues. CDR1 is SGHRS and CDR2 is YFSETQ in the germline V gene. V lost 0 bases, J lost 6 bases, and 3 bases stayed unmatched. CDR3: CASSLAGGMDTQYF. The CDR3 region has the DNA TGCGCCAGCAGCTTGGCAGGGGGCATGGATACGCAGTATTTT.

The V call is TRBV4-1, the J call TRBJ1-6, with a tentative D call TRBD1 (6 bases). The V end lost 2 bases, the J end lost 7 bases, and 18 bases lay between the germline ends. Germline-derived CDR1 and CDR2 are MGHRA and YSYEKL. The length of the CDR3 is 17 residues. This CDR3 reads CASSQKEGGAKNSPLHF. DNA of the CDR3: TGCGCCAGCAGCCAAAAAGAAGGGGGGGCAAAGAATTCACCCCTCCACTTT.

This clone showed up just a few times. J is TRBJ2-6 and V is TRBV4-2; a weak D match, TRBD1 (6 bases). The CDR3 runs to 19 residues. Germline-derived CDR1 and CDR2 are LGHNA and YNFKEQ. With 4 bases removed from V and 1 base from J, the gap between germline ends came to 20 bases. As DNA, the CDR3 is TGTGCCAGCAGCCCGGACAGACTCAGGGTAGGGTCTGGGGCCAACGTCCTGACTTTC. It translates to CASSPDRLRVGSGANVLTF.

The rearrangement joins TRBV4-3 to TRBJ2-1; 9 bases align to TRBD1. In germline, CDR1 is LGHNA, CDR2 YSLEER. With 1 base clipped from V and 0 bases from J, the junction kept 7 bases outside the gene matches. The CDR3 consists of 18 residues. Here the CDR3 reads CASSQVTGGGTSYNEQFF. In DNA, the CDR3 is TGCGCCAGCAGCCAAGTCACAGGGGGCGGAACCTCCTACAATGAGCAGTTCTTC.

This clone showed up just a few times. V usage is TRBV5-1 and J usage is TRBJ2-1; 8 bases line up with TRBD1. CDR3 length: 16 amino acids. V lost 4 bases, J lost 9 bases, and 15 bases stayed unmatched. Looked up from germline, CDR1 is SGHRS and CDR2 is YFSETQ. The CDR3 nucleotides read TGCGCCAGCAGCCCTCTACTGGTTCAGGGGGCGAGTGAGCAGTTCTTC. It yields the protein CASSPLLVQGASEQFF. Supplemented by reference TRBV5-1 and TRBJ2-1, the full variable domain reads KAGVTQTPRYLIKTRGQQVTLSCSPISGHRSVSWYQQTPGQGLQFLFEYFSETQRNKGNFPGRFSGRQFSNSRSEMNVSTLELGDSALYLCASSPLLVQGASEQFFGPGTRLTVL.

This clone appeared a few times. The chain has TRBV28 and TRBJ1-1; maybe TRBD1 (6 bases). CDR1 MDHEN and CDR2 SYDVKM come from the germline V gene. V lost 9 bases and J 2 bases, leaving 16 bases between the germline ends. The CDR3 has 14 amino acids. CDR3 loop: CASRRGDTNTEAFF. CDR3 DNA: TGTGCCAGTCGTCGAGGGGACACCAACACTGAAGCTTTCTTT.

The chain uses TRBV5-1 and TRBJ2-1, with D hard to call. V lost 2 bases and J lost 7, with 4 bases in between. The CDR3 runs to 11 residues. The germline V gene encodes CDR1 SGHRS and CDR2 YFSETQ. The CDR3 sequence is CASSFHNEQFF. The DNA of the CDR3 is TGCGCCAGCAGCTTTCATAATGAGCAGTTCTTC. The variable domain in full, completed from reference TRBV5-1 and TRBJ2-1, reads KAGVTQTPRYLIKTRGQQVTLSCSPISGHRSVSWYQQTPGQGLQFLFEYFSETQRNKGNFPGRFSGRQFSNSRSEMNVSTLELGDSALYLCASSFHNEQFFGPGTRLTVL.

The chain employs TRBV7-2 and TRBJ2-1, with D possibly TRBD1 on 6 matching bases. CDR3 size: 16 residues. Germline V gives CDR1 SGHTA, CDR2 FQGNSA. V lost 0 bases and J lost 3, with 12 bases in between. The CDR3 protein is CASSLALDRIYNEQFF. DNA of the CDR3: TGTGCCAGCAGCTTAGCCTTGGACAGAATCTACAATGAGCAGTTCTTC. Drawing the rest from reference TRBV7-2 and TRBJ2-1, the complete variable domain is GAGVSQSPSNKVTEKGKDVELRCDPISGHTALYWYRQSLGQGLEFLIYFQGNSAPDKSGLPSDRFSAERTGGSVSTLTIQRTQQEDSAVYLCASSLALDRIYNEQFFGPGTRLTVL.

This clone occurred a few times. V and J are TRBV2 and TRBJ1-3; 7 nucleotides agree with TRBD1. The germline gives CDR1 SNHLY, CDR2 FYNNEI. This CDR3 is built from 14 residues. J was trimmed by 2 bases and V by 6 bases; bases with no gene match: 4. The CDR3: CASRATGPGNTIYF. CDR3 coding DNA: TGTGCCAGCAGGGCGACAGGGCCTGGAAACACCATATATTTT.

In this sample, this clone turned up a few times. The CDR3 protein is CASSQDQQGNYEQYF. The CDR3 coding sequence is TGCGCCAGCAGCCAAGATCAGCAGGGGAACTACGAGCAGTACTTC. The chain uses TRBV4-3 and TRBJ2-7; D possibly corresponds to TRBD1 (6 bases). Germline V gives CDR1 LGHNA, CDR2 YSLEER. Trimming removed 0 bases from V and 3 bases from J, with 12 bases in between. The CDR3 is made up of 15 amino acids.

This clone was recorded a few times. At one end the junction does not follow the germline gene, possibly because of a read error. J is TRBJ2-2 and V is TRBV5-1, with no clear D. CDR1 SGHRS and CDR2 YFSETQ come from the germline V gene. This CDR3 is 15 amino acids long. The CDR3 DNA reads TGCGCCAGCAGTTTGGACGCCGCGCGCACCGGGGAGCTGTTTTTT. It yields the protein CASSLDAARTGELFF.

This clone has only a few counts. V usage is TRBV4-2 and J usage is TRBJ1-2, with D possibly matching TRBD1 (5 bases). The V gene lost 0 bases and the J gene lost 8 bases, with 13 bases spanning the gap. The germline CDR1 and CDR2 sequences are LGHNA and YNFKEQ. The CDR3 loop spans 14 amino acids. CDR3 sequence reads: CASSQDLGPKGYTF. CDR3 DNA sequence: TGTGCCAGCAGCCAAGATCTGGGGCCCAAAGGCTACACCTTC.

The rearrangement joins TRBV6-6 to TRBJ1-1, with a tentative D call TRBD1 (6 bases). Germline CDR1 is MNHNY and CDR2 is SVGAGI (reference sequence). The CDR3 totals 12 residues. The CDR3 DNA reads TGTGCTTCTGGGAGGGGGGCCCCTGAAGCTTTCTTT. Translating gives CASGRGAPEAFF.